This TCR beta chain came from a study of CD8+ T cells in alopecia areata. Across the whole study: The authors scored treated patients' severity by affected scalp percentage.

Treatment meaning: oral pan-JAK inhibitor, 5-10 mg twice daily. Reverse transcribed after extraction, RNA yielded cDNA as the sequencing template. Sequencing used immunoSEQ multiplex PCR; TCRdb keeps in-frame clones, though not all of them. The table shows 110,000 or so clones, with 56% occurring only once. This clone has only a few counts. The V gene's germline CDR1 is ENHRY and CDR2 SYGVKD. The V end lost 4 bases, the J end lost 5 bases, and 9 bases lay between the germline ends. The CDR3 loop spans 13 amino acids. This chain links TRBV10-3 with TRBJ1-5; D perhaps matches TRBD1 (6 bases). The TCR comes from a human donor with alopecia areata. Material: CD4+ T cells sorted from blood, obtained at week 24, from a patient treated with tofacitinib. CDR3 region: CAISVEGDQPQHF. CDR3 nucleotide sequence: TGTGCCATCAGTGTCGAGGGGGATCAGCCCCAGCATTTT.